A selection of T cell receptor beta chains follows, all from one sample in a study of OX40 agonist ivuxolimab in advanced cancers. The table came from immunoSEQ multiplex PCR; TCRdb's copy has only in-frame clones and leaves some out. Of 60,000 or so clones listed, approximately 85% were seen once; the top ten hold under 3%. The sample here was CD4+ or CD8+ T cells sorted from blood, taken in a trial of the OX40 agonist ivuxolimab. These receptor sequences come from an adult with an advanced solid tumor such as melanoma, head and neck, liver or kidney cancer. Each CDR3 is given with its conserved first and last residue. Each record gives: clone size, V gene, J gene, D gene, CDR3 DNA, CDR3 protein. A D gene is named only where the DNA matches it firmly. Clone size appears in some rows only: once, few, many, or a class for an expanded clone.

>.|TRBV7-9|TRBJ2-3|TRBD1
TGTGCCAGCAGCCTGACAGGGGACACAGATACGCAGTATTTT
CASSLTGDTDTQYF
>.|TRBV4-3|TRBJ1-4|.
TGCGCCAGCAGCCAAGATCTCCACAGGGTGAATGAAAAACTGTTTTTT
CASSQDLHRVNEKLFF
>.|TRBV6-1|TRBJ2-7|.
TGTGCCAGCAGTGGAACAGCATCCTACGAGCAGTACTTC
CASSGTASYEQYF
>.|TRBV7-1|TRBJ2-2|.
TGTGCCAGCAGATCCACCGGCGGTGGAGTTAGGGAGCTGTTTTTT
CASRSTGGGVRELFF
>.|TRBV5-4|TRBJ1-1|.
TGTGCCAGCAGCCCCTACCAGGCGAGGAACACTGAAGCTTTCTTT
CASSPYQARNTEAFF
>.|TRBV27|TRBJ1-6|.
TGTGCCAGCAGTTTATCCCCTACAAGGCATTCACCCCTCCACTTT
CASSLSPTRHSPLHF
>.|TRBV7-2|TRBJ1-3|TRBD1
TGTGCCAGCAGCACAAACGCCCCCCAGGGGGCGGCTGGAAACACCATATATTTT
CASSTNAPQGAAGNTIYF
>once|TRBV9|TRBJ2-1|TRBD1
TGTGCCAGCAGCGTAGTGGGACAGGGTAATGAGCAGTTCTTC
CASSVVGQGNEQFF
>.|TRBV4-2|TRBJ1-2|TRBD1
TGTGCCAGCAGCCAAGATTTGGACAGGGTGGAAGGCTACACCTTC
CASSQDLDRVEGYTF
>.|TRBV9|TRBJ2-2|.
TGTGCCAGCAGCGTAGGTCACGCCGGGGAGCTGTTTTTT
CASSVGHAGELFF
>.|TRBV28|TRBJ2-3|.
TGTGCCAGCAGTTTCCTGGGGTCCCCTAGTACGTTAACAGATACGCAGTATTTT
CASSFLGSPSTLTDTQYF
>.|TRBV18|TRBJ2-7|TRBD1
TGTGCCAGCTGCCGGGACAGGGGCTACGAGCAGTACTTC
CASCRDRGYEQYF
>.|TRBV10-3|TRBJ2-7|TRBD2
TGTGCCATCGGGACTAGCTACGAGCAGTACTTC
CAIGTSYEQYF
>.|TRBV19|TRBJ1-5|.
TGTGCCAGTACCGGACAGCCGTATAGCAATCAGCCCCAGCATTTT
CASTGQPYSNQPQHF
>few|TRBV7-8|TRBJ1-1|TRBD1
TGTGCCAGCAGCTTAGGACAGGGAAGAGTTATAACTGAAGCTTTCTTT
CASSLGQGRVITEAFF
>.|TRBV4-1|TRBJ2-3|.
TGCGCCAGCAGCCAAGATCCCGTCCCTAGCACAGATACGCAGTATTTT
CASSQDPVPSTDTQYF
>.|TRBV5-1|TRBJ1-4|.
TGCGCCAGCAGCCCGAGGGAATCTTCGGGACCTAATGAAAAACTGTTTTTT
CASSPRESSGPNEKLFF
>.|TRBV7-2|TRBJ1-2|.
TGTGCCAGCAGCTTAATTCGCGGAGATGGCTACACCTTC
CASSLIRGDGYTF
>.|TRBV7-6|TRBJ1-4|.
TGTGCCAGCAGCTCAACCACGTCCCCTAGTGAACTGTTTTTT
CASSSTTSPSELFF
>.|TRBV6-6|TRBJ1-4|.
TGTGCCAGCAGTTACGGGGCTGGGGTAGAGGAAAAACTGTTTTTT
CASSYGAGVEEKLFF
>once|TRBV6-6|TRBJ2-2|TRBD1
TGTGCCAGCAGTCAGGGACAGGGGACGAACACCGGGGAGCTGTTTTTT
CASSQGQGTNTGELFF
>.|TRBV20-1|TRBJ2-5|.
TGCAGTGCTAGAAATGTGGAGACCCAGTACTTC
CSARNVETQYF
>.|TRBV19|TRBJ2-1|TRBD2
TGTGCCAGTAGTCCAATTGGGACTAGCGGGGGGGCAAGTGACAATGAGCAGTTCTTC
CASSPIGTSGGASDNEQFF
>.|TRBV9|TRBJ1-5|.
TGTGCCAGCAGCGACGGACAGAGTGATCAGCCCCAGCATTTT
CASSDGQSDQPQHF
>.|TRBV19|TRBJ2-5|.
TGTGCCAGTAGTCGCGCCGCGGGGCAAGAGACCCAGTACTTC
CASSRAAGQETQYF
>.|TRBV5-1|TRBJ2-3|TRBD2
TGCGCCAGCAGCTTGGGGTTTAAGGCGGGGGGCGCCACAGATACGCAGTATTTT
CASSLGFKAGGATDTQYF
>once|TRBV7-2|TRBJ2-5|.
TGTGCCAGCAGCTTACAGGGGAGTGAAATGGAGACCCAGTACTTC
CASSLQGSEMETQYF
>.|TRBV4-3|TRBJ2-5|.
TGCGCCAGCAGCCAAGACGCCGGGGAGACCCAGTACTTC
CASSQDAGETQYF
>once|TRBV6-5|TRBJ2-5|TRBD1
TGTGCCAGCGCGGGACAGGGGACCGCGAAAACCCAGTACTTC
CASAGQGTAKTQYF
>.|TRBV25-1|TRBJ2-1|TRBD2
TGTGCCAGCAGTCTTGGCGGGGGCTCCTACAATGAGCAGTTCTTC
CASSLGGGSYNEQFF
>.|TRBV30|TRBJ2-3|TRBD2
TGTGCCTGGAGACTAGCGAGTACAGATACGCAGTATTTT
CAWRLASTDTQYF
>.|TRBV6-1|TRBJ2-7|.
TGTGCCAGCAGTGACCCTGGAGGGTCTCGGAACGAGCAGTACTTC
CASSDPGGSRNEQYF
>few|TRBV19|TRBJ1-1|.
TGTGCCAGCAACGGTCTCACGGTTGAAGCTTTCTTT
CASNGLTVEAFF
>.|TRBV5-1|TRBJ1-4|.
TGCGCCAGCAGCTTGGGGGTAGACACTTGGGCGACTAATGAAAAACTGTTTTTT
CASSLGVDTWATNEKLFF
>.|TRBV7-9|TRBJ2-3|.
TGTGCCAGCAGCTTGAACCTTGATACGCAGTATTTT
CASSLNLDTQYF
>.|TRBV5-1|TRBJ2-1|.
TGCGCCAGCAGCTTGGTCCAGTACAATGAGCAGTTCTTC
CASSLVQYNEQFF
>.|TRBV19|TRBJ1-5|.
TGTGCCAGTAGTATAGGCCGGGGGGATCAGCCCCAGCATTTT
CASSIGRGDQPQHF
>.|TRBV7-2|TRBJ2-4|.
TGTGCCAGCAGCACACAGGGTGGCAAAAACATTCAGTACTTC
CASSTQGGKNIQYF
>.|TRBV28|TRBJ1-2|TRBD1
TGTGCCAGCAGTTTATCCTCGACAGGGCCGGTCTATGGCTACACCTTC
CASSLSSTGPVYGYTF
>once|TRBV25-1|TRBJ1-1|.
TGTGCCAGCAGCATGAACACTGAAGCTTTCTTT
CASSMNTEAFF
>.|TRBV25-1|TRBJ2-1|.
TGTGCCAGCAGTGCTGGCACCGGCAGGGGCGGGTACAATGAGCAGTTCTTC
CASSAGTGRGGYNEQFF